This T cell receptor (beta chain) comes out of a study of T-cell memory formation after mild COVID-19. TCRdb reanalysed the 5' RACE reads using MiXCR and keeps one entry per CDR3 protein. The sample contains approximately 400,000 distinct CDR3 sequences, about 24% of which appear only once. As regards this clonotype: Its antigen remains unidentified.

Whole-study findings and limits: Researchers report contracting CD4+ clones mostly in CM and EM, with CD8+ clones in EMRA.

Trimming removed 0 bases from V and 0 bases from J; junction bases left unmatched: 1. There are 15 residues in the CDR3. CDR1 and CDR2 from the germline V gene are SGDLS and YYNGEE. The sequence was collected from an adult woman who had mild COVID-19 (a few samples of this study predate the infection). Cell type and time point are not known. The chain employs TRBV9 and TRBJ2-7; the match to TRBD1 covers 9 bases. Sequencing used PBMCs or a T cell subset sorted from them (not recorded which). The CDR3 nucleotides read TGTGCCAGCAGCGTAGACAGGGGGCCCTCCTACGAGCAGTACTTC. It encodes CASSVDRGPSYEQYF.